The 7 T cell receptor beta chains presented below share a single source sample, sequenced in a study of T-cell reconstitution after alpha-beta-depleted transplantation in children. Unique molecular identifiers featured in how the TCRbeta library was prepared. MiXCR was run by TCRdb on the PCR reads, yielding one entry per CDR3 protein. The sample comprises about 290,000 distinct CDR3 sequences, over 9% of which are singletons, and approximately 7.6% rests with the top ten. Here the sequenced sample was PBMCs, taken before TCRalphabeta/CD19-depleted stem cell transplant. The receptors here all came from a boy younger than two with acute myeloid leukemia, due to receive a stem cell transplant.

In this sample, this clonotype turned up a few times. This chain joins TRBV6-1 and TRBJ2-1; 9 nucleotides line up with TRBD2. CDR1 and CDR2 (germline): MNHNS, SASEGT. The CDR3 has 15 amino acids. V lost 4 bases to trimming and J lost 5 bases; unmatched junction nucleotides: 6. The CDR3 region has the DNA TGTGCCAGCAGTGCTCCGGGACTAGCCCACAATGAGCAGTTCTTC. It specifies CASSAPGLAHNEQFF.

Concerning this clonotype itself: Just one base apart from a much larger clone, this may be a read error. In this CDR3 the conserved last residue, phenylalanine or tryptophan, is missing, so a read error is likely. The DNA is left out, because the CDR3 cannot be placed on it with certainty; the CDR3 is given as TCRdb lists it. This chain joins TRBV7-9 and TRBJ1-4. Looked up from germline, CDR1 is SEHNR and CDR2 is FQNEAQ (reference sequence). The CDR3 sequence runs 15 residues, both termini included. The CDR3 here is CASSLQGRANEKVFS.

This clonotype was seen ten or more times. CDR3 nucleotide sequence: TGCGCCAGCCGAGGGACAGGGGGCGATTACGAGCAGTACTTC. Translating it yields CASRGTGGDYEQYF. This chain connects TRBV5-1 to TRBJ2-7; TRBD1 aligns across 12 bases. CDR1 is SGHRS, CDR2 YFSETQ, per germline. CDR3 length: 14 residues. Losses at the gene ends were 7 bases for V and 4 bases for J; bases not matched to a gene: 6.

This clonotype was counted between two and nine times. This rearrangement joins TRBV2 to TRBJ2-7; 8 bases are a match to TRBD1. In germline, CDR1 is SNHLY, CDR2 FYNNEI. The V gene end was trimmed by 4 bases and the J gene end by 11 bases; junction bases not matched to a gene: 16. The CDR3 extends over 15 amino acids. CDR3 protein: CASSGMRQGTQREYF. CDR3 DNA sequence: TGTGCCAGCAGTGGCATGAGACAGGGGACCCAGCGTGAGTACTTC.

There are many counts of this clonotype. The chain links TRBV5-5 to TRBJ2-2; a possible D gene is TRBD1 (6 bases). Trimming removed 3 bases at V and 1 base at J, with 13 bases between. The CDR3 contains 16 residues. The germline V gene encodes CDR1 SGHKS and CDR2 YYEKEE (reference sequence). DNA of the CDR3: TGTGCCAGCAGCTCTCCCTACAGGGAGAACACCGGGGAGCTGTTTTTT. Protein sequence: CASSSPYRENTGELFF. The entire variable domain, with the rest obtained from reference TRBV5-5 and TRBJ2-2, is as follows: DAGVTQSPTHLIKTRGQQVTLRCSPISGHKSVSWYQQVLGQGPQFIFQYYEKEERGRGNFPDRFSARQFPNYSSELNVNALLLGDSALYLCASSSPYRENTGELFFGEGSRLTVL.

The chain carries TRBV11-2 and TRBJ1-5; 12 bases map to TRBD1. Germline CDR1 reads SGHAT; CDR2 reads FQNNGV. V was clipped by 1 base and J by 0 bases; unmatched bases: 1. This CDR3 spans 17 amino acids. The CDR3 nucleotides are TGTGCCAGCAGCTTAGGGGACAGGGGGCATAGCAATCAGCCCCAGCATTTT. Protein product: CASSLGDRGHSNQPQHF.

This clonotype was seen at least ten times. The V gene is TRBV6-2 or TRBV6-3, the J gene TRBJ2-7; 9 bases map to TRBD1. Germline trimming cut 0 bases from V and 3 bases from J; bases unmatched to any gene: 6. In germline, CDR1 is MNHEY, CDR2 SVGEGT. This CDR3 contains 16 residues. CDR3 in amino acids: CASSYSRGQGRYEQYF. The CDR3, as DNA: TGTGCCAGCAGTTACTCGAGGGGACAGGGACGCTACGAGCAGTACTTC.